This T cell receptor (beta chain) was recovered during a study of PD-1 blockade in classical Hodgkin lymphoma. All trial patients relapsed after autologous stem cell transplantation. Comments on this clone: As yet, its antigen is unknown. The sample contains more than one DNA sequence encoding this CDR3.

TCRdb keeps only in-frame clones here, not all; method: immunoSEQ multiplex PCR. The table has 25,000 to 30,000 clones, approximately 70% seen once. Germline V CDR1 and CDR2: SGHTA, FQGNSA. V dropped 2 bases and J dropped 9 bases, with 5 bases sitting between them. The CDR3 consists of 11 residues. Whole-study findings and limits: The baseline diversity of complete responders showed similarity to that of newly diagnosed patients.

The chain recombines TRBV7-2 with TRBJ2-1, with D unresolved. The sequence was collected from a human donor with classical Hodgkin lymphoma. Sequenced material: peripheral blood mononuclear cells (PBMCs), taken before the second cycle of nivolumab. CDR3 loop: CASSLLVEQFF. In DNA form, the CDR3 reads TGTGCCAGCAGCTTATTAGTTGAGCAGTTCTTC.